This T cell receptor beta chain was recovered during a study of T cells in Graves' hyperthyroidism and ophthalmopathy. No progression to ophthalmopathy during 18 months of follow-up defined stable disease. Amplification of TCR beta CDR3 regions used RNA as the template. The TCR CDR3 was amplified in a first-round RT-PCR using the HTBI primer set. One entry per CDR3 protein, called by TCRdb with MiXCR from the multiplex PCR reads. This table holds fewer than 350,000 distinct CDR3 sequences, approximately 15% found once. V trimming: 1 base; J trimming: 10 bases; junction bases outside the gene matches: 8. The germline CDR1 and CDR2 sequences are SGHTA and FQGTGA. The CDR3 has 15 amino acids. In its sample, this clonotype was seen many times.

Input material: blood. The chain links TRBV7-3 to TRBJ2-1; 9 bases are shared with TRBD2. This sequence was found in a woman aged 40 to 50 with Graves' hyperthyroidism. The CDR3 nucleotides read TGTGCCAGCAGCTTAAGAGGACTAGCGACCCAAGAGCAGTTCTTC. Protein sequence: CASSLRGLATQEQFF.